The subject of this entry is one T cell receptor (beta chain). What it binds is not known. The table came from immunoSEQ multiplex PCR; TCRdb's copy has only in-frame clones and leaves some out. Among about 76,000 clones listed, approximately 94% were seen once. These data originate in a study of brain T cells in children with intractable seizures. Study-level points and caveats: Absence of clones before surgery may stem from lower sequencing depth. Patients' HCMV serostatus was unknown; virus specificity rests on CDR3 similarity alone.

The CDR3 contains 15 residues. V shed 8 bases, J shed 0 bases, and the junction held 9 bases outside the gene matches. Germline V gene sequence: CDR1 MNHEY, CDR2 SMNVEV (reference sequence). Surgery cases with the highest brain T cell transcript signatures were chosen for sequencing. This sequence joins TRBV27 and TRBJ1-2; TRBD1 aligns across 7 bases. The source was peripheral blood, collected at surgery. The source is a boy under two years old with tuberous sclerosis and intractable seizures. The DNA of the CDR3 is TGTGCCAGCGGCAACGGACAGGCAGCTAACTATGGCTACACCTTC. Translation gives CASGNGQAANYGYTF.